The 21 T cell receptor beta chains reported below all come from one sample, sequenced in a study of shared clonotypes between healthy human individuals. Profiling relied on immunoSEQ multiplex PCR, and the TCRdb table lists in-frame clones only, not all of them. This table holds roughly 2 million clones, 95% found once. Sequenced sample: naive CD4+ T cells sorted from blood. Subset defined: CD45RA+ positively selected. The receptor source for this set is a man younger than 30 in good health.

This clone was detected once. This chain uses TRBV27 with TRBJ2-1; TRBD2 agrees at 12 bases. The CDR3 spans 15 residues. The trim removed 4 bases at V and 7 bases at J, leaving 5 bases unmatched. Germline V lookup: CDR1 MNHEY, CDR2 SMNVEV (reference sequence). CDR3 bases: TGTGCCAGCAGTTGGCGGCTAGCGGGAGGGAATGAGCAGTTCTTC. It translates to CASSWRLAGGNEQFF.

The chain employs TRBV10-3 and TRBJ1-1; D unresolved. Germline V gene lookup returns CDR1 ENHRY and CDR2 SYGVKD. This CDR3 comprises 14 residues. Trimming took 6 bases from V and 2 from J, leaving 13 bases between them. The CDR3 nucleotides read TGTGCCATCAGGGCACTCCAGACTAACACTGAAGCTTTCTTT. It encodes CAIRALQTNTEAFF.

For the CDR3, the DNA is TGTGCCAGCAGTTTATCGAAGGGGCCAGTGAGCTCCTATAATTCACCCCTCCACTTT. Residues: CASSLSKGPVSSYNSPLHF. The chain is built from TRBV27 and TRBJ1-6; D is perhaps TRBD1 (5 bases). V gave up 0 bases and J gave up 0 bases, with 15 bases separating them. The germline V gene has CDR1 MNHEY and CDR2 SMNVEV (reference sequence). The CDR3 runs 19 residues.

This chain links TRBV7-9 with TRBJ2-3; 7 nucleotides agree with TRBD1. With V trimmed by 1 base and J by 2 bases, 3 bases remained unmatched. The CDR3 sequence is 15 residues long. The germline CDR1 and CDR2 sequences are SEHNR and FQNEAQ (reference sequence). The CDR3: CASSLDRGITDTQYF. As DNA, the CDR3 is TGTGCCAGCAGCTTAGACAGGGGCATCACAGATACGCAGTATTTT.

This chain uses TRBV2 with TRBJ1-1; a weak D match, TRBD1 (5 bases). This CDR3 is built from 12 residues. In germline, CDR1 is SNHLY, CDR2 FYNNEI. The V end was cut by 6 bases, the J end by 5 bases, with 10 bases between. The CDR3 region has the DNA TGTGCCAGCAGAGGGGAAGGGACTGAAGCTTTCTTT. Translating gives CASRGEGTEAFF.

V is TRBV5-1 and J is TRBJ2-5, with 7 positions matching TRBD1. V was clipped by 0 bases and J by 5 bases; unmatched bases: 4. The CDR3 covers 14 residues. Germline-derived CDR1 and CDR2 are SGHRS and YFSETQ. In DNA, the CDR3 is TGCGCCAGCAGCTTGGGGGACAGCCTGGAGACCCAGTACTTC. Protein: CASSLGDSLETQYF. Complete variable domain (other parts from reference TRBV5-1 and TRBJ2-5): KAGVTQTPRYLIKTRGQQVTLSCSPISGHRSVSWYQQTPGQGLQFLFEYFSETQRNKGNFPGRFSGRQFSNSRSEMNVSTLELGDSALYLCASSLGDSLETQYFGPGTRLLVL.

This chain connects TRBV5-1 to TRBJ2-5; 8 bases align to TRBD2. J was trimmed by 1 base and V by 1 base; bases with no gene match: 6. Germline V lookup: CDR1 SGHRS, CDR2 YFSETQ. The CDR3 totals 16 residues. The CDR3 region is CASSLISGGPQETQYF. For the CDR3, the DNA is TGCGCCAGCAGCTTGATCAGCGGGGGACCCCAAGAGACCCAGTACTTC.

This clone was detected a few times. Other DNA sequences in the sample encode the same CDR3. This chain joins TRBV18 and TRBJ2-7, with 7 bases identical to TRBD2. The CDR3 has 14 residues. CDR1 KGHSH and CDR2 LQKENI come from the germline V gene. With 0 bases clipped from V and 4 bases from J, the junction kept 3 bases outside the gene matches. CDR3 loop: CASSPPGLPYEQYF. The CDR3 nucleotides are TGTGCCAGCTCACCACCGGGACTACCGTACGAGCAGTACTTC.

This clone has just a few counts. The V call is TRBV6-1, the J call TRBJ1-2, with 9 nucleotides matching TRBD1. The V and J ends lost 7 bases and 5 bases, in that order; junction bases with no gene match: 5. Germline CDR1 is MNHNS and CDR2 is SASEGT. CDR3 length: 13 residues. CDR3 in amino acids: CASTGQGLYGYTF. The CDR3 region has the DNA TGTGCCAGCACCGGACAGGGGTTGTATGGCTACACCTTC.

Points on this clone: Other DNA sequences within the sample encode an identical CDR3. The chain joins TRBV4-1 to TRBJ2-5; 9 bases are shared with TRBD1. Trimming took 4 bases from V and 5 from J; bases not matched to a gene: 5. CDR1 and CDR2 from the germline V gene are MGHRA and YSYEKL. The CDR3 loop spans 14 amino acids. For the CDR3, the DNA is TGCGCCAGCAGCCCGGGACAGGGAGGCGAGACCCAGTACTTC. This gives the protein CASSPGQGGETQYF.

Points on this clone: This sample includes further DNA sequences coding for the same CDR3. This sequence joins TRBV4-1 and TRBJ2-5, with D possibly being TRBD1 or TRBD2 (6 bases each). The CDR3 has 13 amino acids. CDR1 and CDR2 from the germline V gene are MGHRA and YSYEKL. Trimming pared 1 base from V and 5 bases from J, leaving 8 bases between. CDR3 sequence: CASSQGGGETQYF. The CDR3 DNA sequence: TGCGCCAGCAGCCAAGGAGGGGGGGAGACCCAGTACTTC.

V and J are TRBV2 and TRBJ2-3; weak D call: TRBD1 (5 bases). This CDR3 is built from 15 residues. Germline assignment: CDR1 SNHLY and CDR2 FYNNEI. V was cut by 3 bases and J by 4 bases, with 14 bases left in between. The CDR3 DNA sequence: TGTGCCAGCAGTGATTTCGTGATGGGGCCAGATACGCAGTATTTT. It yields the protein CASSDFVMGPDTQYF.

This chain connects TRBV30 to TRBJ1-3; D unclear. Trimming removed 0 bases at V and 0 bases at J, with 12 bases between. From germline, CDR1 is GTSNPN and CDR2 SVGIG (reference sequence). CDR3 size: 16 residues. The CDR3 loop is CAWSVDWVSSGNTIYF. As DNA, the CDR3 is TGTGCCTGGAGTGTAGATTGGGTTAGCTCTGGAAACACCATATATTTT.

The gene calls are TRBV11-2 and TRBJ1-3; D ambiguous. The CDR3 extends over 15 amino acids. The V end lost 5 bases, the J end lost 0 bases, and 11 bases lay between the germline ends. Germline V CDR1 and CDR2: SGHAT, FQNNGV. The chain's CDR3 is CASSPEFVSGNTIYF. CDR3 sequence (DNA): TGTGCCAGCAGCCCCGAATTTGTCTCTGGAAACACCATATATTTT.

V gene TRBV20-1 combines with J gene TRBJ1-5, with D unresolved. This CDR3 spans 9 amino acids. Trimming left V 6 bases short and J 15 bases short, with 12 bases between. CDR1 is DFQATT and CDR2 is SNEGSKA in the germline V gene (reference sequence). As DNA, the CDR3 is TGCAGTGCCCCCTCCAGTGGGCATTTT. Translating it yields CSAPSSGHF.

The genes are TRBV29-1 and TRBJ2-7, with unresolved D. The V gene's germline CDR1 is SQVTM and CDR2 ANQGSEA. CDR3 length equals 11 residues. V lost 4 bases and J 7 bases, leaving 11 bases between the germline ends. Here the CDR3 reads CSVVELEEQYF. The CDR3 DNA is TGCAGCGTTGTGGAGCTCGAAGAGCAGTACTTC.

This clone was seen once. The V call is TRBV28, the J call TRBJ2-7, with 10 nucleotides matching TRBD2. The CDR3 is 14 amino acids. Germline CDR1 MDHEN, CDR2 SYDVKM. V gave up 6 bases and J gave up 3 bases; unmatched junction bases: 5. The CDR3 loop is CASSQLAGRYEQYF. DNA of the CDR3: TGTGCCAGCAGCCAACTAGCGGGGCGCTACGAGCAGTACTTC.

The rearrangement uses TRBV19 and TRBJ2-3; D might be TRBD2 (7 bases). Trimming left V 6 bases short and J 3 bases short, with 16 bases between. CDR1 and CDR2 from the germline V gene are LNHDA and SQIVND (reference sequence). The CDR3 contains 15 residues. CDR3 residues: CASRGGALGTDTQYF. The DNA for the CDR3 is TGTGCCAGTAGGGGGGGGGCCCTGGGAACAGATACGCAGTATTTT.

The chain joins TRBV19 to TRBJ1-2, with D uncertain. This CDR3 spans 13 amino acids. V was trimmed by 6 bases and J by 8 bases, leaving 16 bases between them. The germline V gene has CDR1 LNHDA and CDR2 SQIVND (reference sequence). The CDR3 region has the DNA TGTGCCAGTAGGTCGGCAGCCCAAAGAGGCTACACCTTC. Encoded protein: CASRSAAQRGYTF.

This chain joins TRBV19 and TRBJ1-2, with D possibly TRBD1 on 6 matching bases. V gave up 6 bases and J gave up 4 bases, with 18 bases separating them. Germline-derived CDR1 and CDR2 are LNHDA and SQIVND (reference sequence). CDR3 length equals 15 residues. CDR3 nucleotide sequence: TGTGCCAGTAGGGGGGGGCCTACCGGGAGCTATGGCTACACCTTC. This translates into CASRGGPTGSYGYTF.

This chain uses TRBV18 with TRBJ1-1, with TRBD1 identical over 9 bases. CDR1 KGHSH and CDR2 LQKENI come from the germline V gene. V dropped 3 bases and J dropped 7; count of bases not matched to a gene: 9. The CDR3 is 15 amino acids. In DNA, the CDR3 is TGTGCCAGCTCACCGACCGGGACAGGGTTACTTGAAGCTTTCTTT. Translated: CASSPTGTGLLEAFF.